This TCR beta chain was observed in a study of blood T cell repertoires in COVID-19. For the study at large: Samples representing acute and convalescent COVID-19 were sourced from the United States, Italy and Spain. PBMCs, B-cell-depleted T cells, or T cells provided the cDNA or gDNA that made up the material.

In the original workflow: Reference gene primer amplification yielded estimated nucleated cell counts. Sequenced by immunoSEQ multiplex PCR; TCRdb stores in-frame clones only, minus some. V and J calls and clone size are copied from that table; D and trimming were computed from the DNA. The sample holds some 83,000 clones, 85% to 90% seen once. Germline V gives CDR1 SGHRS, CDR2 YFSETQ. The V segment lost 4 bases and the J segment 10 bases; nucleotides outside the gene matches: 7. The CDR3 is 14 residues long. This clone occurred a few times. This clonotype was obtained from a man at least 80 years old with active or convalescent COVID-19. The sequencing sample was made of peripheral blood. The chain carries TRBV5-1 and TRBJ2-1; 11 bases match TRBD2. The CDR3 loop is CASSLSGGAGEQFF. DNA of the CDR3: TGCGCCAGCAGCCTTAGCGGGGGGGCTGGGGAGCAGTTCTTC.